This entry lists 24 T cell receptor beta chains sequenced from one sample in a study of neurological immune-mediated disorders. TCRdb reanalysed the 5' RACE reads using MiXCR and keeps one entry per CDR3 protein. Of over 60,000 distinct CDR3 sequences in the sample, approximately 5% were seen once. Specimen: PBMCs. Source of these receptors: a woman in her seventies with multiple sclerosis.

In its sample, this clonotype was seen many times. The V and J genes are TRBV7-6 and TRBJ2-1, with 9 bases matching TRBD2. Per germline, CDR1 SGHVS and CDR2 FNYEAQ. The CDR3 totals 15 residues. V lost 4 bases and J lost 4; bases outside the gene matches: 5. CDR3 residues: CASSSGLALYNEQFF. The DNA for the CDR3 is TGTGCCAGCAGCTCCGGACTAGCGCTATACAATGAGCAGTTCTTC.

V usage is TRBV7-9 and J usage is TRBJ1-4, with D maybe TRBD1 (6 bases). Germline lookup yields CDR1 SEHNR and CDR2 FQNEAQ (reference sequence). V dropped 7 bases and J dropped 6 bases, with 18 bases sitting between them. This CDR3 region has 15 residues. CDR3 region: CASTFRGGSDEKLFF. CDR3 sequence (DNA): TGTGCCAGCACTTTTAGAGGGGGGTCGGATGAAAAACTGTTTTTT.

This clonotype was found many times. The chain employs TRBV9 and TRBJ2-1; the match to TRBD2 covers 8 bases. The V gene end was trimmed by 4 bases and the J gene end by 4 bases; junction bases not matched to a gene: 7. The length of the CDR3 is 15 residues. CDR1 and CDR2 from the germline V gene are SGDLS and YYNGEE. This CDR3 reads CASSPRSGSYNEQFF. The CDR3 DNA reads as TGTGCCAGCAGCCCTCGCAGCGGGAGTTACAATGAGCAGTTCTTC.

This clonotype was observed many times. V and J are TRBV3-1 and TRBJ2-5, with D possibly being TRBD1 (6 bases). Germline assignment: CDR1 LGHDT and CDR2 YNNKEL (reference sequence). CDR3 length equals 13 residues. V lost 5 bases, J lost 3 bases, and 10 bases lay in between. The CDR3 loop is CASSKGDKETQYF. CDR3 in DNA: TGTGCCAGCAGCAAAGGGGACAAAGAGACCCAGTACTTC.

This clonotype was seen many times. The CDR3 DNA sequence: TGCAGTGCTAACCCCTTCGCGGGAGTAGAAGAGACCCAGTACTTC. It encodes CSANPFAGVEETQYF. This chain uses TRBV20-1 with TRBJ2-5; 7 nucleotides match TRBD2. The CDR3 is 15 amino acids. Trimming took 4 bases from V and 3 from J; bases not matched to a gene: 11. Germline CDR1 DFQATT, CDR2 SNEGSKA (reference sequence).

This clonotype has a count of ten or more. The chain is built from TRBV15 and TRBJ1-1, with D perhaps matching TRBD1 (5 bases). The CDR3 loop spans 15 amino acids. Germline V gives CDR1 LNHNV, CDR2 YYDKDF (reference sequence). Trimming pared 1 base from V and 6 bases from J, leaving 15 bases between. The chain's CDR3 is CATSRVVKGLAEAFF. The CDR3 nucleotides are TGTGCCACCAGCAGAGTTGTAAAGGGGCTGGCTGAAGCTTTCTTT.

This clonotype was counted at least ten times. This chain uses TRBV7-9 with TRBJ2-2; either TRBD1 or TRBD2 may fit D (6 bases each). The ends were cut back, 0 bases at V and 3 bases at J, with 11 bases in the middle. Germline CDR1 reads SEHNR; CDR2 reads FQNEAQ (reference sequence). This CDR3 is built from 16 residues. In DNA, the CDR3 is TGTGCCAGCAGCTTAGCCTCGGGGGCAGACACCGGGGAGCTGTTTTTT. Residues: CASSLASGADTGELFF. The variable domain in full, completed from reference TRBV7-9 and TRBJ2-2, reads DTGVSQNPRHKITKRGQNVTFRCDPISEHNRLYWYRQTLGQGPEFLTYFQNEAQLEKSRLLSDRFSAERPKGSFSTLEIQRTEQGDSAMYLCASSLASGADTGELFFGEGSRLTVL.

This sequence joins TRBV5-1 and TRBJ2-3, with a tentative D call TRBD1 (6 bases). The germline V gene encodes CDR1 SGHRS and CDR2 YFSETQ. V was cut by 1 base and J by 6 bases, with 15 bases left in between. The CDR3 has 15 amino acids. In DNA, the CDR3 is TGCGCCAGCAGCTTGACCCCGGCCACAGGGGATACGCAGTATTTT. Amino acid sequence: CASSLTPATGDTQYF.

This clonotype was found many times. The chain combines TRBV15 with TRBJ2-1; unclear D gene. This CDR3 region has 12 residues. With 1 base removed from V and 4 bases from J, the gap between germline ends came to 2 bases. CDR1 is LNHNV and CDR2 is YYDKDF in the germline V gene (reference sequence). The CDR3 loop reads CATSRAYNEQFF. CDR3 DNA: TGTGCCACCAGCAGAGCTTACAATGAGCAGTTCTTC.

This clonotype was observed a handful of times. The J gene is TRBJ2-5, the V gene TRBV5-5, with 7 bases fitting TRBD2. Germline-derived CDR1 and CDR2 are SGHKS and YYEKEE (reference sequence). V lost 4 bases and J lost 5; bases outside the gene matches: 8. The CDR3 length is 14 residues. The CDR3 nucleotides are TGTGCCAGCAGCCATCGCGGGGGTGGGGAGACCCAGTACTTC. Its protein is CASSHRGGGETQYF.

This clonotype was detected ten times or more. V usage is TRBV7-9 and J usage is TRBJ1-4, with D hard to call. The CDR3 consists of 14 residues. Trimming stripped 0 bases from V and 7 bases from J, with 9 bases between. Germline values: CDR1 SEHNR, CDR2 FQNEAQ (reference sequence). The CDR3 coding sequence is TGTGCCAGCAGCTTAGCGGGGAAGAGTGAAAAACTGTTTTTT. This gives the protein CASSLAGKSEKLFF.

This clonotype was seen repeatedly, ten times or more. The V and J genes are TRBV24-1 and TRBJ1-2; 8 nucleotides agree with TRBD1. This CDR3 contains 13 residues. The germline CDR1 and CDR2 sequences are KGHDR and SFDVKD. The V and J ends lost 0 bases and 12 bases, in that order; junction bases with no gene match: 5. The CDR3 region has the DNA TGTGCCACCAGTGATTTGAGGGACAGGTCTGACACCTTC. It encodes CATSDLRDRSDTF.

This clonotype was detected many times. The chain links TRBV7-9 to TRBJ2-7; D remains ambiguous. Deletions cut 3 bases from V and 0 bases from J, with 3 bases between. This CDR3 is built from 12 residues. The germline gives CDR1 SEHNR, CDR2 FQNEAQ (reference sequence). CDR3 in DNA: TGTGCCAGCAGCTTTAGCTCCTACGAGCAGTACTTC. Amino acid sequence: CASSFSSYEQYF.

This clonotype occurred many times. This chain joins TRBV20-1 and TRBJ2-5; D might be TRBD2 (5 bases). This CDR3 contains 13 residues. Germline V CDR1 and CDR2: DFQATT, SNEGSKA (reference sequence). CDR3 amino acids: CSVTGSGLETQYF. The DNA of the CDR3 is TGCAGCGTTACGGGGAGCGGCTTGGAAACCCAGTACTTC.

The chain is built from TRBV4-1 and TRBJ1-5; D unresolved. CDR3 length: 13 residues. Deletions cut 3 bases from V and 5 bases from J, with 8 bases between. Per the germline V gene, CDR1 is MGHRA and CDR2 is YSYEKL. In DNA form, the CDR3 reads TGCGCCAGCAGCCAGTCTCGGGATCAGCCCCAGCATTTT. It yields the protein CASSQSRDQPQHF.

This clonotype was detected many times. The genes are TRBV14 and TRBJ2-7; D gene uncertain. This CDR3 has 14 residues. Germline V CDR1 and CDR2: SGHDN, FVKESK. Trimming pared 1 base from V and 6 bases from J, leaving 13 bases between. The CDR3 DNA reads TGTGCCAGCAGCCAAGGACTCTCCAGTCTCGAGCAGTACTTC. It translates to CASSQGLSSLEQYF.

This clonotype came up many times. The chain has TRBV20-1 and TRBJ2-2, with TRBD2 identical over 10 bases. This CDR3 spans 15 amino acids. The trim removed 2 bases at V and 4 bases at J, leaving 4 bases unmatched. The V gene's germline CDR1 is DFQATT and CDR2 SNEGSKA (reference sequence). Here the CDR3 reads CSARPGLATTGELFF. The CDR3 DNA is TGCAGTGCTAGACCGGGACTAGCGACCACCGGGGAGCTGTTTTTT.

This clonotype was picked up many times. This chain joins TRBV12-3 or TRBV12-4 and TRBJ2-7; TRBD2 might be the D (5 bases). CDR3 size: 15 residues. V shed 1 base and J shed 2 bases, with 12 bases lying between them. Written as DNA, the CDR3 is TGTGCCAGCAGTTTAGGGCTAGCTGTCACCTACGAGCAGTACTTC. It yields the protein CASSLGLAVTYEQYF.

The sample holds many counts of this clonotype. The chain carries TRBV20-1 and TRBJ1-2, with D hard to call. In germline, CDR1 is DFQATT, CDR2 SNEGSKA (reference sequence). There are 14 residues in the CDR3. Trimming shortened V by 3 bases and J by 5 bases, and 16 bases separated the two germline ends. CDR3 amino acids: CSASVSDHGYGYTF. The CDR3, as DNA: TGCAGTGCTAGTGTGTCGGATCATGGGTATGGCTACACCTTC.

This clonotype has only a few counts. The chain uses TRBV10-1 and TRBJ1-1; 11 bases line up with TRBD1. The ends lost 0 bases at V and 4 bases at J; junction bases unmatched: 4. Germline CDR1 is WNHNN and CDR2 is SYGVQD (reference sequence). The CDR3 has 16 residues. The CDR3 reads CASSESWGTGGTEAFF. DNA for the CDR3: TGCGCCAGCAGTGAGTCGTGGGGGACAGGGGGCACTGAAGCTTTCTTT.

This clonotype occurred many times. This rearrangement joins TRBV7-6 to TRBJ2-3; D unresolved. The ends were cut back, 3 bases at V and 1 base at J, with 5 bases in the middle. The V gene's germline CDR1 is SGHVS and CDR2 FNYEAQ. The CDR3 length is 13 residues. This chain's CDR3 is CASSFRGTDTQYF. CDR3 DNA: TGTGCCAGCAGCTTTCGGGGCACAGATACGCAGTATTTT.

This clonotype has at least ten counts. The rearrangement joins TRBV2 to TRBJ1-4; D is unresolved. In germline, CDR1 is SNHLY, CDR2 FYNNEI. V was trimmed by 7 bases and J by 7 bases, leaving 7 bases between them. The CDR3 runs 11 residues. CDR3 DNA sequence: TGTGCCAGCACCATGGGTGAAAAACTGTTTTTT. Protein sequence: CASTMGEKLFF.

The V and J genes are TRBV20-1 and TRBJ2-7, with D unclear. The CDR3 length is 11 residues. V was cut by 1 base and J by 6 bases, with 7 bases left in between. Germline CDR1 reads DFQATT; CDR2 reads SNEGSKA (reference sequence). CDR3 sequence: CSARGVSEQYF. CDR3 nucleotides: TGCAGTGCTAGAGGAGTCTCCGAGCAGTACTTC.

This clonotype was detected ten times or more. The genes are TRBV5-8 and TRBJ2-3; D gene ambiguous. From germline, CDR1 is SGHTS and CDR2 YDEGEE. This CDR3 comprises 13 residues. Trimming cost V 2 bases and J 2 bases, with 6 bases left between them. CDR3 loop: CASSLQITDTQYF. In DNA form, the CDR3 reads TGTGCCAGCAGCTTACAGATCACAGATACGCAGTATTTT.